Below, 16 T cell receptor beta chains from the same sample are listed, as sequenced in a study of regulatory and conventional T cells in RAG deficiency. Assay used: immunoSEQ multiplex PCR; TCRdb lists only in-frame clones, some missing. The sample includes some 28,000 clones, 80% to 95% of them seen just once. Genomic DNA came from blood regulatory T cells gated CD4+ CD25-high CD127-low. The same sample was also used in a study of regulatory T cells. That investigation notes: Primers: 52 TRBV forward and 13 TRBJ reverse.

What was sequenced was Tregs sorted from blood. Every receptor here comes from a human donor in good health.

The chain employs TRBV21-1 and TRBJ1-4. TRBV21-1 is a pseudogene. The CDR3 is made up of 21 amino acids. Here the CDR3 DNA reads TGTGCCAGCATCTCAGGTTGGGGGTGGGTGGACGATGCCCGCGGTGGTGAAAAACTGTTTTTT. Amino acid sequence: CASISGWGWVDDARGGEKLFF.

The rearrangement links TRBV7-2 to TRBJ2-5; perhaps TRBD2 as D (5 bases). The CDR3 contains 15 residues. Trimming cost V 0 bases and J 4 bases, with 12 bases left between them. The germline V gene has CDR1 SGHTA and CDR2 FQGNSA. CDR3 coding DNA: TGTGCCAGCAGCTTAGCCCCTGGACTCGGAGAGACCCAGTACTTC. Residues: CASSLAPGLGETQYF.

The chain combines TRBV7-3 with TRBJ2-1; 10 bases match TRBD2. The V and J ends lost 5 bases and 8 bases, in that order; junction bases with no gene match: 9. The germline V gene encodes CDR1 SGHTA and CDR2 FQGTGA. The CDR3 extends over 15 amino acids. The CDR3 reads CASSLLAGVVYEQFF. CDR3 coding DNA: TGTGCCAGCAGCCTGCTAGCGGGGGTTGTATATGAGCAGTTCTTC. Complete variable domain (other parts from reference TRBV7-3 and TRBJ2-1): GAGVSQTPSNKVTEKGKYVELRCDPISGHTALYWYRQSLGQGPEFLIYFQGTGAADDSGLPNDRFFAVRPEGSVSTLKIQRTERGDSAVYLCASSLLAGVVYEQFFGPGTRLTVL.

V is TRBV12-5 and J is TRBJ1-1; D is undetermined. The CDR3 runs to 21 residues. Germline V gene data show CDR1 as LGHNT and CDR2 as FRNRAP. The V end lost 1 base, the J end lost 1 base, and 28 bases lay between the germline ends. For the CDR3, the DNA is TGTGCTAGTGGTTTGGCCCATTCGTTCAGGTGGGCCGAGCGTTCGAACACTGAAGCTTTCTTT. Translation gives CASGLAHSFRWAERSNTEAFF.

The V gene is TRBV5-6, the J gene TRBJ2-5; D is unresolved. Per germline, CDR1 SGHDT and CDR2 YYEEEE. Trimming pared 3 bases from V and 10 bases from J, leaving 10 bases between. There are 11 residues in the CDR3. CDR3 sequence (DNA): TGTGCCAGCAGCTACTCCCAAGACCAGTACTTC. This codes for CASSYSQDQYF.

The gene calls are TRBV2 and TRBJ1-5; D gene uncertain. Trimming left V 3 bases short and J 8 bases short, with 5 bases between. This CDR3 is 11 amino acids long. CDR1 is SNHLY and CDR2 is FYNNEI in the germline V gene. CDR3 DNA: TGTGCCAGCAGTGACGGAAAGCCCCAGCATTTT. This encodes CASSDGKPQHF.

The rearrangement joins TRBV2 to TRBJ1-2; no definite D call. The CDR3 runs 11 residues. Between the trimmed V and J ends, which lost 1 base and 4 bases, there was a span of 1 base. Germline lookup yields CDR1 SNHLY and CDR2 FYNNEI. The CDR3 coding sequence is TGTGCCAGCAGTGAAGGCTATGGCTACACCTTC. It encodes CASSEGYGYTF.

This chain connects TRBV28 to TRBJ1-5; no definite D call. V dropped 4 bases and J dropped 3 bases, with 4 bases sitting between them. The CDR3 is 12 amino acids. From germline, CDR1 is MDHEN and CDR2 SYDVKM. The CDR3 bases are TGTGCCAGCAGTTCCAACAATCAGCCCCAGCATTTT. Translating gives CASSSNNQPQHF.

The chain joins TRBV5-1 to TRBJ2-5; D is perhaps TRBD2 (5 bases). V was shortened by 6 bases and J by 1 base, with 7 bases between the two germline ends. The germline V gene has CDR1 SGHRS and CDR2 YFSETQ. The CDR3 is 12 residues long. CDR3 DNA sequence: TGCGCCAGCACGGGGAGCCAAGAGACCCAGTACTTC. This translates into CASTGSQETQYF.

The chain is built from TRBV19 and TRBJ2-2, with D perhaps TRBD2 (6 bases). The CDR3 has 15 residues. V lost 3 bases and J lost 2, with 10 bases in between. Germline loops: CDR1 LNHDA, CDR2 SQIVND (reference sequence). CDR3 DNA sequence: TGTGCCAGTAGTATGGAGGGTTACAACACCGGGGAGCTGTTTTTT. Translation gives CASSMEGYNTGELFF.

The sample holds one count of this clone. The chain carries TRBV15 and TRBJ1-2; unclear D gene. Germline loops: CDR1 LNHNV, CDR2 YYDKDF (reference sequence). The CDR3 contains 14 residues. The V end lost 4 bases, the J end lost 3 bases, and 12 bases lay between the germline ends. In DNA, the CDR3 is TGTGCCACCAGCAAGGGCCTGGGAGACTATGGCTACACCTTC. Translated: CATSKGLGDYGYTF.

CDR3 coding DNA: TGTGCCAGCTCACCGAACCAAGAGACCCAGTACTTC. Its protein is CASSPNQETQYF. The chain links TRBV18 to TRBJ2-5; D gene uncertain. V gave up 3 bases and J gave up 0 bases, with 2 bases separating them. The CDR3 is 12 amino acids. Germline-derived CDR1 and CDR2 are KGHSH and LQKENI.

This clone was observed once. In DNA, the CDR3 is TGTGCCAGCAGCCCGGAACTAGTCACCGGGGAGCTGTTTTTT. This gives the protein CASSPELVTGELFF. J is TRBJ2-2 and V is TRBV7-3, with D maybe TRBD2 (5 bases). The V gene's germline CDR1 is SGHTA and CDR2 FQGTGA. This CDR3 has 14 amino acids. Between the trimmed V and J ends, which lost 5 bases and 4 bases, there was a span of 11 bases.

The gene calls are TRBV5-1 and TRBJ1-4; no clear D. Germline V CDR1 and CDR2: SGHRS, YFSETQ. With 0 bases removed from V and 0 bases from J, the gap between germline ends came to 9 bases. The CDR3 runs 16 residues. In DNA form, the CDR3 reads TGCGCCAGCAGCTTGGGGAGCAGGACAACTAATGAAAAACTGTTTTTT. Residues: CASSLGSRTTNEKLFF.

V usage is TRBV6-5 and J usage is TRBJ1-6; TRBD1 agrees at 8 bases. V shed 6 bases, J shed 6 bases, and the junction held 7 bases outside the gene matches. This CDR3 is 15 amino acids long. Germline V lookup: CDR1 MNHEY, CDR2 SVGAGI. CDR3 DNA: TGTGCCAGCAGGACGACAGGGGAAGGTAATTCACCCCTCCACTTT. It specifies CASRTTGEGNSPLHF.

This clone came up once. The chain is built from TRBV5-1 and TRBJ2-2, with D perhaps matching TRBD1 (6 bases). Deletions cut 0 bases from V and 6 bases from J, with 6 bases between. The CDR3 loop spans 13 amino acids. Germline CDR1 SGHRS, CDR2 YFSETQ. Written as DNA, the CDR3 is TGCGCCAGCAGCTTGGAGGGGGCCGGGGAGCTGTTTTTT. This sequence encodes CASSLEGAGELFF.